This T cell receptor beta chain appears in the sequencing data of a study of blood T cell repertoires in COVID-19. Study overall: T cells, B-cell-depleted T cells, or PBMCs supplied cDNA or gDNA.

Trimming removed 5 bases from V and 2 bases from J, with 12 bases in between. CDR3 length equals 14 residues. Germline V CDR1 and CDR2: SEHNR, FQNEAQ (reference sequence). Authors' analysis steps: From reference gene primer amplification, estimates of nucleated cell counts were derived. Method: immunoSEQ multiplex PCR; TCRdb's copy keeps in-frame clones and lacks some. For V, J and clone size, that table is used; D and trimming come from the DNA. The sample holds roughly 160,000 clones, roughly four fifths seen once. This chain joins TRBV7-9 and TRBJ1-2, with D unclear. This TCR derives from a woman older than 75 with COVID-19, enrolled during active disease. The specimen sequenced was peripheral blood. CDR3 in amino acids: CASSKFEGNYGYTF. The CDR3 DNA reads as TGTGCCAGCAGCAAATTCGAGGGAAACTATGGCTACACCTTC. Using reference TRBV7-9 and TRBJ1-2 for the parts outside the CDR3, the full variable domain is DTGVSQNPRHKITKRGQNVTFRCDPISEHNRLYWYRQTLGQGPEFLTYFQNEAQLEKSRLLSDRFSAERPKGSFSTLEIQRTEQGDSAMYLCASSKFEGNYGYTFGSGTRLTVV.